The present TCR beta chain was sequenced within a study of blood T cell repertoires in COVID-19. Study-wide background: Italy, Spain and the United States were the sources of the convalescent and acute COVID-19 samples.

In the original analysis: Reference gene primers were amplified, and this amplification served to estimate nucleated cell counts. Clones were sequenced by immunoSEQ multiplex PCR, and TCRdb holds only the in-frame ones, with some missing. For V, J and clone size, that table is used; D and trimming come from the DNA. Counted here are about 170,000 clones, approximately 83% occurring once; the ten biggest clones make up under 3%. The sequencing input was peripheral blood. The TCR was taken from a woman between 55 and 75 years old with acute or convalescent COVID-19.

The CDR3 region is CASSPTGIGEQFF. The CDR3 region has the DNA TGTGCCAGCAGTCCCACAGGGATAGGTGAGCAGTTCTTC. The chain joins TRBV12-3 or TRBV12-4 to TRBJ2-1; maybe TRBD1 (6 bases). Trimming pared 5 bases from V and 9 bases from J, leaving 14 bases between. The CDR3 loop spans 13 amino acids.